This is a list of T cell receptor beta chains from one sample in a study of cytomegalovirus exposure and HLA in healthy donors. Clones were sequenced by immunoSEQ multiplex PCR, and TCRdb holds only the in-frame ones, with some missing. The sample consists of fewer than 200,000 clones, about 81% of them appearing once. What was sequenced was PBMCs. Receptors originate from a woman between 18 and 29 years old in good health and CMV-seronegative. Each CDR3 is given with its conserved first and last residue. D genes are given only for firm matches. A row's size may be missing; if present it is once, few, many or a size class.

13 | - | TRBJ1-1 | TRBV7-9 | - | CASSFGGITEAFF | TGTGCCAGCAGCTTTGGCGGGATCACTGAAGCTTTCTTT
15 | - | TRBJ1-2 | TRBV6-5 | - | CASSYSYGEVYGYTF | TGTGCCAGCAGTTACTCGTACGGGGAGGTCTATGGCTACACCTTC
14 | - | TRBJ2-2 | TRBV4-1 | TRBD2 | CASRGLAGTGELFF | TGCGCCAGCAGAGGGCTAGCGGGAACCGGGGAGCTGTTTTTT
16 | once | TRBJ2-1 | TRBV7-2 | TRBD2 | CASSLGSGSSYNEQFF | TGTGCCAGCAGCTTGGGGAGCGGGAGCTCCTACAATGAGCAGTTCTTC
13 | - | TRBJ2-5 | TRBV18 | - | CASSPGQQETQYF | TGTGCCAGCTCACCAGGACAGCAAGAGACCCAGTACTTC
16 | - | TRBJ2-1 | TRBV28 | TRBD2 | CASRWGREGPYNEQFF | TGTGCCAGCAGATGGGGGCGGGAGGGCCCCTACAATGAGCAGTTCTTC
16 | - | TRBJ2-7 | TRBV14 | - | CASSPSAKRGTYEQYF | TGTGCCAGCAGCCCAAGTGCTAAAAGGGGTACCTACGAGCAGTACTTC
15 | once | TRBJ2-5 | TRBV27 | TRBD2 | CASSPGTSGRKTQYF | TGTGCCAGCAGTCCCGGGACTAGCGGGAGGAAGACCCAGTACTTC
15 | - | TRBJ1-5 | TRBV27 | TRBD1 | CASTRTGAYNQPQHF | TGTGCCAGCACCCGGACAGGGGCGTACAATCAGCCCCAGCATTTT
14 | - | TRBJ1-1 | TRBV7-3 | - | CVSSLRGAFAEAFF | TGTGTCAGCAGCTTACGGGGGGCGTTCGCTGAAGCTTTCTTT
13 | - | TRBJ1-1 | TRBV7-9 | TRBD1 | CASSPGQGATAFF | TGTGCCAGCAGCCCCGGACAGGGGGCCACGGCTTTCTTT
16 | - | TRBJ2-7 | TRBV15 | TRBD2 | CATSRASGGPSYEQYF | TGTGCCACCAGCAGGGCTAGCGGGGGACCCTCCTACGAGCAGTACTTC
15 | - | TRBJ2-5 | TRBV5-1 | TRBD2 | CASSFAGLEKETQYF | TGCGCCAGCAGCTTCGCGGGACTAGAAAAAGAGACCCAGTACTTC
13 | - | TRBJ2-5 | TRBV11-2 | TRBD1 | CASSLNRGATQYF | TGTGCCAGCAGCTTGAACAGGGGAGCGACCCAGTACTTC
12 | - | TRBJ2-5 | TRBV2 | - | CASTKPIETQYF | TGTGCCAGCACGAAGCCCATAGAGACCCAGTACTTC
16 | - | TRBJ1-4 | TRBV6-6 | - | CASSYTSGATNEKLFF | TGTGCCAGCAGTTACACCTCAGGGGCCACTAATGAAAAACTGTTTTTT
15 | once | TRBJ1-1 | TRBV25-1 | TRBD1 | CASSKTGAGNTEAFF | TGTGCCAGCAGTAAAACAGGGGCGGGGAACACTGAAGCTTTCTTT
12 | - | TRBJ2-4 | TRBV6-6 | - | CASSREKNIQYF | TGTGCCAGCAGCAGGGAAAAAAACATTCAGTACTTC
16 | - | TRBJ1-1 | TRBV10-3 | TRBD1 | CAITPHRTGRDTEAFF | TGTGCCATCACCCCTCACCGGACAGGGCGGGACACTGAAGCTTTCTTT
18 | once | TRBJ2-3 | TRBV11-2 | TRBD2 | CASSRKGIAGGPTDTQYF | TGTGCCAGCAGCCGAAAGGGTATAGCGGGAGGGCCCACAGATACGCAGTATTTT
18 | - | TRBJ2-3 | TRBV18 | TRBD2 | CASSPPTWTSGRLDTQYF | TGTGCCAGCTCACCACCCACCTGGACTAGCGGGAGATTAGATACGCAGTATTTT
13 | - | TRBJ1-1 | TRBV5-5 | TRBD1 | CASSQGQGEEAFF | TGTGCCAGCAGCCAAGGACAGGGTGAAGAAGCTTTCTTT
12 | few | TRBJ1-5 | TRBV28 | - | CASSPRHVPQHF | TGTGCCAGCAGTCCGAGACACGTGCCCCAGCATTTT
12 | - | TRBJ2-3 | TRBV7-8 | - | CASSLAVDTQYF | TGTGCCAGCAGCTTAGCCGTGGATACGCAGTATTTT
15 | - | TRBJ2-5 | TRBV5-1 | TRBD2 | CASSLLAGVQETQYF | TGCGCCAGCAGCTTATTAGCGGGTGTACAAGAGACCCAGTACTTC
14 | - | TRBJ2-7 | TRBV10-3 | TRBD1 | CAISNGQGRDEQYF | TGTGCCATATCAAACGGACAGGGTAGAGACGAGCAGTACTTC
15 | once | TRBJ2-7 | TRBV19 | - | CASSIRLEGTYEQYF | TGTGCCAGTAGTATCCGACTGGAGGGGACCTACGAGCAGTACTTC
13 | - | TRBJ2-7 | TRBV10-1 | - | CASSGDTNYEQYF | TGCGCCAGCAGCGGGGACACCAACTACGAGCAGTACTTC
14 | - | TRBJ1-2 | TRBV6-4 | - | CASSVGVGNYGYTF | TGTGCCAGCAGTGTAGGGGTGGGGAATTATGGCTACACCTTC
15 | - | TRBJ1-2 | TRBV9 | - | CASSAGEAGVPGYTF | TGTGCCAGCAGCGCCGGAGAGGCAGGGGTACCTGGCTACACCTTC
14 | once | TRBJ1-1 | TRBV5-5 | TRBD1 | CASSLRDRAAEAFF | TGTGCCAGCAGCCTCCGGGACAGGGCTGCTGAAGCTTTCTTT
14 | - | TRBJ2-5 | TRBV28 | TRBD2 | CASSPGLAIETQYF | TGTGCCAGCAGCCCGGGACTAGCCATAGAGACCCAGTACTTC
13 | - | TRBJ1-1 | TRBV9 | - | CASSVDRNTEAFF | TGTGCCAGCAGCGTAGACAGGAACACTGAAGCTTTCTTT
13 | - | TRBJ1-1 | TRBV18 | - | CASSPSLNTEAFF | TGTGCCAGCTCACCGAGTCTGAACACTGAAGCTTTCTTT
15 | - | TRBJ2-7 | TRBV2 | TRBD1 | CASSAVTGGNYEQYF | TGTGCCAGCAGTGCAGTGACAGGGGGCAACTACGAGCAGTACTTC
12 | once | TRBJ2-7 | TRBV7-9 | - | CSSSSASGEQYF | TGTTCCAGCAGCTCTGCGTCGGGGGAGCAGTACTTC
15 | - | TRBJ1-2 | TRBV5-1 | TRBD1 | CASSLSRGLDYGYTF | TGCGCCAGCAGCTTGTCCAGGGGGCTCGACTATGGCTACACCTTC
14 | - | TRBJ1-1 | TRBV5-1 | TRBD1 | CASEPGQGNTEAFF | TGCGCCAGTGAGCCGGGACAGGGGAACACTGAAGCTTTCTTT
15 | once | TRBJ2-3 | TRBV4-2 | - | CASSLYDSVADTQYF | TGTGCCAGCAGCCTATATGACAGCGTCGCAGATACGCAGTATTTT
11 | - | TRBJ1-2 | TRBV20-1 | - | CSASNSYGYTF | TGCAGTGCTAGTAACAGCTATGGCTACACCTTC
15 | - | TRBJ2-3 | TRBV27 | - | CASSSIAGYTDTQYF | TGTGCCAGCAGTTCCATCGCGGGATACACAGATACGCAGTATTTT
13 | - | TRBJ2-7 | TRBV7-3 | - | CASSLNPGYEQYF | TGTGCCAGCAGCTTAAATCCCGGCTACGAGCAGTACTTC
15 | - | TRBJ2-1 | TRBV16 | TRBD1 | CASSQPGQGYNEQFF | TGTGCCAGCAGCCAACCGGGACAGGGCTATAATGAGCAGTTCTTC
15 | - | TRBJ1-4 | TRBV19 | TRBD1 | CASSTPDRINEKLFF | TGTGCCAGTAGTACCCCGGACAGGATTAATGAAAAACTGTTTTTT
14 | - | TRBJ1-1 | TRBV18 | - | CASSPQEGRTEAFF | TGTGCCAGCTCACCACAAGAGGGAAGGACTGAAGCTTTCTTT
13 | - | TRBJ2-7 | TRBV12-5 | TRBD1 | CASGLETGTGKYF | TGTGCTAGTGGTTTAGAAACCGGGACAGGGAAGTACTTC
15 | - | TRBJ2-6 | TRBV5-1 | TRBD1 | CASTQQGSGANVLTF | TGCGCCAGCACGCAACAGGGGTCCGGGGCCAACGTCCTGACTTTC
16 | - | TRBJ1-2 | TRBV7-8 | - | CASSSYPSGPRGGYTF | TGTGCCAGCAGCTCCTATCCTTCCGGGCCACGGGGGGGCTACACCTTC
14 | - | TRBJ1-2 | TRBV19 | - | CASSIDILNYGYTF | TGTGCCAGTAGTATAGACATCCTAAACTATGGCTACACCTTC
17 | - | TRBJ2-7 | TRBV5-1 | TRBD1 | CASSLGRGQGAFYEQYF | TGCGCCAGCAGCTTGGGACGCGGGCAGGGGGCTTTTTACGAGCAGTACTTC